This entry is about one TCR beta chain. The data belong to a study of cytomegalovirus exposure and HLA in healthy donors. The CDR3 contains 13 residues. Trimming stripped 0 bases from V and 0 bases from J, with 3 bases between. From germline, CDR1 is SGHRS and CDR2 YFSETQ. This PCR relied on a set of 60 Vbeta primers and 13 Jbeta primers. Measured with immunoSEQ multiplex PCR; TCRdb has only the in-frame clones, and not every one. The data show approximately 160,000 clones, with approximately 78% seen just once and 0.96% held by the top ten. This chain joins TRBV5-1 and TRBJ2-5; D remains ambiguous. The source of this sequence is a girl aged 2 to 9 in good health and CMV-seropositive. The source material was PBMCs. Written as DNA, the CDR3 is TGCGCCAGCAGCTTGGCAAACCAAGAGACCCAGTACTTC. Residues: CASSLANQETQYF.